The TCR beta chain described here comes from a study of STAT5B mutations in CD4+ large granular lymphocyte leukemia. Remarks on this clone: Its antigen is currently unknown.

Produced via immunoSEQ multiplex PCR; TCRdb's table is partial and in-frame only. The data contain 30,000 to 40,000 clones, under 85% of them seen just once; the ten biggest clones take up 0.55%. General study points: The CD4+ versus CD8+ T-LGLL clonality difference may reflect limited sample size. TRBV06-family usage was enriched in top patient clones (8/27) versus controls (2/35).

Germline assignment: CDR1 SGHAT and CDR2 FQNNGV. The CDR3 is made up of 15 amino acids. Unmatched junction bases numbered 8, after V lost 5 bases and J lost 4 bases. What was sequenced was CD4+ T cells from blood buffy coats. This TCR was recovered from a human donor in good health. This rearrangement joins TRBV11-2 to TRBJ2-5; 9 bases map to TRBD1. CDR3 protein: CASSLQGQGTETQYF. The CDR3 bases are TGTGCCAGCAGCCTTCAAGGACAGGGGACAGAGACCCAGTACTTC.